Included here is one TCR beta chain sequence, with context. These data originate in a study of shared clonotypes between healthy human individuals. Study in general: Each donor's CD8 memory used one plate, CD8 naive two, each CD4 subset three.

V was clipped by 1 base and J by 0 bases, with 4 bases between them. The germline V gene has CDR1 SGHTA and CDR2 FQGNSA. This CDR3 spans 14 amino acids. The donors, healthy adults who were HIV-negative, had experienced no recent acute infections or vaccinations. Every contributor of samples was a Caucasian grown-up residing in Nashville, Tennessee. Profiled with immunoSEQ multiplex PCR; TCRdb holds only in-frame clones, not every one. Here the sample spans millions of clones, 90% to 95% being singletons. The chain links TRBV7-2 to TRBJ1-5; D remains ambiguous. Source material: naive CD4+ T cells from PBMCs. Subset denoted: CD45RA+ positively selected. This receptor was obtained from a man between 18 and 35 years old in good health. Some clones in this sample may be carry-over from other donors' samples. This CDR3 reads CASSLDVSNQPQHF. As DNA, the CDR3 is TGTGCCAGCAGCTTAGATGTTAGCAATCAGCCCCAGCATTTT.